This passage covers 26 T cell receptor beta chains from one sample sequenced in a study of identical twins. TCRdb reanalysed the 5' RACE reads using MiXCR and keeps one entry per CDR3 protein. The table lists about 890,000 distinct CDR3 sequences, 9% to 15% of them singletons. Another study also made use of these data, one on yellow fever vaccine responses in identical twins.

The sequencing input was PBMCs. These receptors were taken from a woman aged 18-29 years in good health.

This clonotype was seen more than once but under ten times. The chain carries TRBV7-9 and TRBJ1-4; perhaps TRBD1 as D (6 bases). The ends were cut back, 7 bases at V and 6 bases at J, with 15 bases in the middle. The germline V gene encodes CDR1 SEHNR and CDR2 FQNEAQ (reference sequence). This CDR3 has 14 residues. As DNA, the CDR3 is TGTGCCAGCACCCGGGGGGGGCGCGATGAAAAACTGTTTTTT. Translated, it gives CASTRGGRDEKLFF.

This clonotype was counted between two and nine times. CDR3 in amino acids: CSVVFSYGYTF. CDR3 bases: TGCAGCGTTGTGTTCTCATATGGCTACACCTTC. The J gene is TRBJ1-2, the V gene TRBV29-1, with D unclear. The CDR3 extends over 11 amino acids. Deletions cut 4 bases from V and 5 bases from J, with 8 bases between. The germline CDR1 and CDR2 sequences are SQVTM and ANQGSEA.

V and J are TRBV7-8 and TRBJ2-4; tentatively, D is TRBD1 (6 bases). CDR3 length: 14 residues. The V gene lost 5 bases and the J gene lost 8 bases, with 16 bases spanning the gap. Germline assignment: CDR1 SGHVS and CDR2 FQNEAQ. CDR3 sequence (DNA): TGTGCCAGCAGCCTAGAGACAGGTTTTGACATTCAGTACTTC. This sequence encodes CASSLETGFDIQYF.

In this sample, this clonotype turned up many times. The chain is built from TRBV12-3 or TRBV12-4 and TRBJ2-3; no firm D call. The CDR3 spans 15 residues. The V gene lost 7 bases and the J gene lost 7 bases, with 21 bases spanning the gap. The CDR3 DNA reads TGTGCCAGCACCAGCCCAGTCCGGGTCCCCCATACGCAGTATTTT. Translation: CASTSPVRVPHTQYF.

Note on this clonotype: Relative to the germline gene, one junction end is altered; a read error may explain this. The chain recombines TRBV20-1 with TRBJ2-1, with 9 bases that match TRBD2. Germline V lookup: CDR1 DFQATT, CDR2 SNEGSKA (reference sequence). The CDR3 runs to 16 residues. CDR3 nucleotides: TGCTGTGCTAGAGATGGAGCGGGAGGCCCCTACAATGAGCAGTTCTTC. This translates into CCARDGAGGPYNEQFF.

With regard to this clonotype: One end of the junction fails to match germline, which may point to a read error. The chain has TRBV3-1 and TRBJ2-7; D possibly matches TRBD1 or TRBD2 (6 bases each). Per germline, CDR1 LGHDT and CDR2 YNNKEL (reference sequence). This CDR3 comprises 15 residues. CDR3 sequence (DNA): TGTGCCAGCAGCCAACGGGTCGGGGGCAACTACGACCAGTACTTC. Its protein is CASSQRVGGNYDQYF.

The rearrangement links TRBV28 to TRBJ2-7, with 7 bases matching TRBD1. Trimming took 5 bases from V and 0 from J; bases not matched to a gene: 4. This CDR3 is built from 14 residues. Germline V lookup: CDR1 MDHEN, CDR2 SYDVKM. CDR3 in DNA: TGTGCCAGCAGTCTCCGGGACAGCTCCTACGAGCAGTACGTC. This codes for CASSLRDSSYEQYV.

The chain combines TRBV5-1 with TRBJ2-3, with D maybe TRBD1 (5 bases). The CDR3 consists of 14 residues. V was cut by 4 bases and J by 2 bases, with 11 bases left in between. CDR1 and CDR2 (germline): SGHRS, YFSETQ. CDR3 protein: CASSPGAYTDTQYF. CDR3 bases: TGCGCCAGCAGCCCTGGGGCCTACACAGATACGCAGTATTTT.

This rearrangement joins TRBV3-1 to TRBJ2-1, with D possibly being TRBD2 (5 bases). CDR3 length equals 17 residues. Germline CDR1 LGHDT, CDR2 YNNKEL (reference sequence). Trimming took off 0 bases at V and 2 bases at J, with 14 bases between the two ends. The CDR3 coding sequence is TGTGCCAGCAGCCAAGATTGGCCAGCGGTGACCTACAATGAGCAGTTCTTC. Translating it yields CASSQDWPAVTYNEQFF.

J is TRBJ2-3 and V is TRBV7-3; 8 bases agree with TRBD1. The CDR3 is made up of 15 amino acids. From germline, CDR1 is SGHTA and CDR2 FQGTGA. V dropped 2 bases and J dropped 10; count of bases not matched to a gene: 11. In nucleotides, the CDR3 is TGTGCCAGCAGCTTATCCCCAGACAGGGGTGGCCCGCAGTATTTT. Its translation: CASSLSPDRGGPQYF.

This clonotype has more than one count but fewer than ten. This rearrangement joins TRBV7-9 to TRBJ2-1, with D possibly being TRBD1 or TRBD2 (6 bases each). The germline V gene has CDR1 SEHNR and CDR2 FQNEAQ (reference sequence). Trimming took 7 bases from V and 13 from J, leaving 17 bases between them. The CDR3 loop spans 12 amino acids. The DNA for the CDR3 is TGTGCCAGCAACCTTGGGGGGCAGCTCCAGTTCTTC. This gives the protein CASNLGGQLQFF.

The rearrangement uses TRBV6-1 and TRBJ1-5; unclear D gene. V lost 4 bases and J 3 bases, leaving 7 bases between the germline ends. Germline values: CDR1 MNHNS, CDR2 SASEGT. The CDR3 sequence is 13 residues long. The CDR3 bases are TGTGCCAGCAGTGGACTGTACAATCAGCCCCAGCATTTT. It is translated as CASSGLYNQPQHF.

The chain uses TRBV12-3 or TRBV12-4 and TRBJ1-4; D uncertain. There are 15 residues in the CDR3. V lost 6 bases, J lost 3 bases, and 14 bases lay in between. CDR3 loop: CASRLGVLPNEKLFF. The CDR3, as DNA: TGTGCCAGCAGACTAGGAGTCCTACCTAATGAAAAACTGTTTTTT.

This clonotype appeared a few times. The chain couples TRBV27 to TRBJ2-3; TRBD2 agrees at 13 bases. The ends lost 6 bases at V and 7 bases at J; junction bases unmatched: 7. From germline, CDR1 is MNHEY and CDR2 SMNVEV (reference sequence). The CDR3 sequence is 15 residues long. The CDR3 spells CASRWGLAGIYTQYF. The CDR3 nucleotides read TGTGCCAGCAGGTGGGGACTAGCGGGAATTTATACGCAGTATTTT.

There are many counts of this clonotype. This chain connects TRBV2 to TRBJ1-1; D is possibly TRBD1 (5 bases). The CDR3 has 11 residues. Germline lookup yields CDR1 SNHLY and CDR2 FYNNEI. CDR3 residues: CARDPGSEAFF. CDR3 DNA sequence: TGTGCTAGGGACCCTGGTTCTGAAGCTTTCTTT. Supplemented by reference TRBV2 and TRBJ1-1, the full variable domain reads EPEVTQTPSHQVTQMGQEVILRCVPISNHLYFYWYRQILGQKVEFLVSFYNNEISEKSEIFDDQFSVERPDGSNFTLKIRSTKLEDSAMYFCARDPGSEAFFGQGTRLTVV.

This clonotype was detected ten times or more. The chain recombines TRBV6-1 with TRBJ1-4, with D unclear. Trimming pared 5 bases from V and 0 bases from J, leaving 7 bases between. CDR1 MNHNS and CDR2 SASEGT come from the germline V gene. This CDR3 region has 14 residues. This CDR3 is CASSTLTTNEKLFF. The CDR3 DNA follows: TGTGCCAGCAGTACCTTAACAACTAATGAAAAACTGTTTTTT.

The V and J genes are TRBV9 and TRBJ2-3; D call uncertain. The CDR3 is made up of 15 amino acids. Looked up from germline, CDR1 is SGDLS and CDR2 is YYNGEE. V gave up 5 bases and J gave up 0 bases, with 13 bases separating them. The CDR3 protein is CASSAAGLSTDTQYF. The CDR3 DNA sequence: TGTGCCAGCAGTGCGGCAGGCCTTAGCACAGATACGCAGTATTTT.

This clonotype came up many times. The J gene is TRBJ2-7, the V gene TRBV6-1, with TRBD1 as a possible D gene (6 bases). Trimming cost V 4 bases and J 5 bases, with 9 bases left between them. The CDR3 has 12 amino acids. Germline-derived CDR1 and CDR2 are MNHNS and SASEGT. Here the CDR3 reads CASSAQGNEQYV. The CDR3 DNA is TGTGCCAGCAGTGCACAGGGTAACGAGCAGTACGTC.

The rearrangement joins TRBV21-1 to TRBJ2-5; the table calls TRBD1, which could not be checked here. TRBV21-1 constitutes a pseudogene. The CDR3 loop spans 14 amino acids. The CDR3 is CASSSLGDRETQYF. The CDR3 DNA reads as TGTGCCAGCAGCTCCCTGGGGGATCGGGAGACCCAGTACTTC.

The sample holds a few counts of this clonotype. The rearrangement links TRBV7-9 to TRBJ2-2; possibly TRBD1 for D (6 bases). Germline V gene lookup returns CDR1 SEHNR and CDR2 FQNEAQ (reference sequence). This CDR3 region has 17 residues. The V and J ends lost 3 bases and 0 bases respectively, with 14 bases between them. CDR3 sequence: CASSLLLRTANTGELFF. The CDR3 DNA sequence: TGTGCCAGCAGCTTGTTGTTAAGGACAGCGAACACCGGGGAGCTGTTTTTT.

The rearrangement uses TRBV10-3 and TRBJ2-5; 13 positions match TRBD2. V lost 7 bases to trimming and J lost 9 bases; unmatched junction nucleotides: 5. This CDR3 has 13 amino acids. Germline lookup yields CDR1 ENHRY and CDR2 SYGVKD. CDR3 DNA: TGTGCCATCACCACTACTAGCGGGGGGGCCCAGTACTTC. Its protein is CAITTTSGGAQYF.

The V and J genes are TRBV24-1 and TRBJ2-3; 10 bases are a match to TRBD2. The CDR3 runs 13 residues. The junction had 4 bases not matched to a gene; V was cut back by 3 bases and J by 11 bases. Per germline, CDR1 KGHDR and CDR2 SFDVKD. The CDR3 region has the DNA TGTGCCACCAGTGATGCTAGCGGGAGCCGGCAGTATTTT. Translated, it gives CATSDASGSRQYF.

This chain connects TRBV20-1 to TRBJ1-1; D gene unclear. The CDR3 consists of 11 residues. Germline lookup yields CDR1 DFQATT and CDR2 SNEGSKA (reference sequence). Trimming cost V 6 bases and J 0 bases, with 5 bases left between them. CDR3 sequence: CSAPMNTEAFF. The CDR3 DNA reads TGCAGTGCACCCATGAACACTGAAGCTTTCTTT.

There are a few counts of this clonotype. The J gene is TRBJ1-2, the V gene TRBV2, with 8 bases identical to TRBD1. This CDR3 is 15 amino acids long. Germline V lookup: CDR1 SNHLY, CDR2 FYNNEI. Trimming took 2 bases from V and 4 from J; bases not matched to a gene: 6. CDR3 region: CASSEYQGATYGYTF. CDR3 bases: TGTGCCAGCAGTGAATACCAGGGGGCGACCTATGGCTACACCTTC. Filled out from reference TRBV2 and TRBJ1-2, the complete variable domain reads EPEVTQTPSHQVTQMGQEVILRCVPISNHLYFYWYRQILGQKVEFLVSFYNNEISEKSEIFDDQFSVERPDGSNFTLKIRSTKLEDSAMYFCASSEYQGATYGYTFGSGTRLTVV.

The V gene is TRBV7-2, the J gene TRBJ2-5, with TRBD1 identical over 7 bases. This CDR3 contains 16 residues. V dropped 5 bases and J dropped 2; count of bases not matched to a gene: 11. Germline assignment: CDR1 SGHTA and CDR2 FQGNSA. CDR3 sequence (DNA): TGTGCCAGCAGCAGACTGTCGGGGACAGAACAAGAGACCCAGTACTTC. This encodes CASSRLSGTEQETQYF.

This clonotype was seen a handful of times. The genes are TRBV6-5 and TRBJ1-1, with D unresolved. Trimming removed 0 bases from V and 0 bases from J, with 17 bases in between. Germline V gene data show CDR1 as MNHEY and CDR2 as SVGAGI. The CDR3 is 18 residues long. The CDR3, as DNA: TGTGCCAGCAGTTACTCGACTCGGCAGGCTACCATGAACACTGAAGCTTTCTTT. Its translation is CASSYSTRQATMNTEAFF.